This T cell receptor beta chain stems from a study of T cells after posttransplantation cyclophosphamide. Methotrexate plus calcineurin inhibitor accompanied controls' myeloablative marrow transplants; sampling was 1 year later. Study-wide points: Later post-transplant blood repertoires were often dominated by donor CD8+ memory clones.

This table comes from immunoSEQ multiplex PCR, and its TCRdb copy is limited to in-frame clones, with some not included. The table records roughly 21,000 clones, approximately 83% of them present only once. Concerning this clone: Its antigen is unidentified.

Germline values: CDR1 SGHDN, CDR2 FVKESK. The CDR3 spans 14 residues. The V gene lost 4 bases and the J gene lost 3 bases, with 12 bases spanning the gap. The chain is built from TRBV14 and TRBJ1-1; D is undetermined. This receptor was obtained from a female patient in her 30s who received an allogeneic stem cell transplant from an unrelated donor, was CMV-positive, and had acute and chronic GVHD. The graft donor may be the source of some T cells. Sequenced here: PBMCs, sampled around 53 weeks after allogeneic stem cell transplant with calcineurin inhibitor and methotrexate. CDR3 loop: CASSLLIVYTEAFF. CDR3 DNA sequence: TGTGCCAGCAGCCTCCTTATCGTGTACACTGAAGCTTTCTTT.